The 32 T cell receptor beta chains below all came from one sample that was sequenced in a study of blood T cell repertoires in COVID-19. Produced via immunoSEQ multiplex PCR; TCRdb's table is partial and in-frame only. The table has more than 250,000 clones, about 89% seen once. Material for sequencing was PBMCs or T cells enriched from blood (not recorded which). Receptors originate from a woman aged 18-29 years who had recovered from COVID-19.

The chain carries TRBV3-1 (or the pseudogene TRBV3-2) and TRBJ2-5, with D uncertain. Germline-derived CDR1 and CDR2 are LGHDT and YNNKEL (reference sequence). V was pared by 0 bases and J by 4 bases, with 12 bases between. The CDR3 totals 15 residues. This CDR3 is CASSQEWRQGETQYF. CDR3 DNA: TGTGCCAGCAGCCAAGAATGGCGACAAGGAGAGACCCAGTACTTC.

CDR3 nucleotides: TGTGCCAGCAGTGAATTTAACAGGGAGTACTATGGCTACACCTTC. It encodes CASSEFNREYYGYTF. V is TRBV25-1 and J is TRBJ1-2, with a tentative D call TRBD1 (6 bases). Germline CDR1 is MGHDK and CDR2 is SYGVNS. The CDR3 spans 15 residues. Trimming left V 1 base short and J 3 bases short, with 12 bases between.

The chain is built from TRBV5-1 and TRBJ1-1; TRBD1 might be the D (5 bases). The CDR3 length is 16 residues. V lost 0 bases and J lost 4, with 16 bases in between. Germline V lookup: CDR1 SGHRS, CDR2 YFSETQ. The CDR3 DNA sequence: TGCGCCAGCAGCTTGGCAGGGCAGGGAGGTGGCACTGAAGCTTTCTTT. It codes for CASSLAGQGGGTEAFF. Supplemented by reference TRBV5-1 and TRBJ1-1, the full variable domain reads KAGVTQTPRYLIKTRGQQVTLSCSPISGHRSVSWYQQTPGQGLQFLFEYFSETQRNKGNFPGRFSGRQFSNSRSEMNVSTLELGDSALYLCASSLAGQGGGTEAFFGQGTRLTVV.

V usage is TRBV2 and J usage is TRBJ2-1; maybe TRBD2 (6 bases). Germline-derived CDR1 and CDR2 are SNHLY and FYNNEI. CDR3 length equals 15 residues. Between the trimmed V and J ends, which lost 6 bases and 3 bases, there was a span of 15 bases. CDR3 in amino acids: CASSMTSSYYNEQFF. CDR3 in DNA: TGTGCCAGCAGCATGACTAGTTCGTACTACAATGAGCAGTTCTTC.

This clone was seen once. The genes are TRBV7-2 and TRBJ2-5; TRBD2 is a possible D gene (7 bases). Germline V gives CDR1 SGHTA, CDR2 FQGNSA. CDR3 size: 15 residues. V dropped 5 bases and J dropped 3 bases, with 16 bases sitting between them. CDR3 sequence (DNA): TGTGCCAGCAGCCCTGGGGGGGCCTTTGAAGAGACCCAGTACTTC. Its protein product is CASSPGGAFEETQYF.

At least ten counts were recorded for this clone. This chain joins TRBV11-2 and TRBJ1-6; no clear D gene. The V gene lost 1 base and the J gene lost 8 bases, with 6 bases spanning the gap. CDR1 and CDR2 from the germline V gene are SGHAT and FQNNGV. The CDR3 loop spans 13 amino acids. The CDR3 nucleotides read TGTGCCAGCAGCTTAGGGAGATATTCACCCCTCCACTTT. It yields the protein CASSLGRYSPLHF.

The rearrangement links TRBV7-2 to TRBJ2-1; 9 nucleotides align to TRBD2. CDR1 and CDR2 (germline): SGHTA, FQGNSA. After removal of 5 bases from V and 5 bases from J, the junction contained 4 bases not matched to a gene. The CDR3 is made up of 14 amino acids. CDR3 protein: CASSQTSGHNEQFF. The DNA for the CDR3 is TGTGCCAGCAGCCAGACTAGCGGTCACAATGAGCAGTTCTTC.

The rearrangement uses TRBV5-6 and TRBJ1-3, with D unresolved. The V end lost 4 bases, the J end lost 0 bases, and 14 bases lay between the germline ends. CDR1 is SGHDT, CDR2 YYEEEE, per germline. The CDR3 has 16 residues. The CDR3 loop reads CASSHRLHSSGNTIYF. The CDR3 DNA reads TGTGCCAGCAGCCATCGCCTTCACAGCTCTGGAAACACCATATATTTT.

This clone was seen once. The chain uses TRBV7-7 and TRBJ2-1, with 9 bases lining up with TRBD2. J gave up 5 bases and V 1 base, and 24 bases lay outside the gene matches. This CDR3 is built from 22 residues. The germline CDR1 and CDR2 sequences are SSHAT and FNYEAQ (reference sequence). The DNA for the CDR3 is TGTGCCAGCAGCTTAGGGCAGGGGGATATATGGGATCTAGCGGGGTTTAACAATGAGCAGTTCTTC. Its protein product is CASSLGQGDIWDLAGFNNEQFF.

The rearrangement joins TRBV5-8 to TRBJ1-1; 8 bases match TRBD1. The germline CDR1 and CDR2 sequences are SGHTS and YDEGEE. The trim removed 4 bases at V and 6 bases at J, leaving 11 bases unmatched. CDR3 size: 15 residues. CDR3 in DNA: TGTGCCAGCAGCACCGGGACAGGCGAGTTGGCTGAAGCTTTCTTT. It translates to CASSTGTGELAEAFF.

This clone was recorded a few times. The chain has TRBV3-1 (or the pseudogene TRBV3-2) and TRBJ1-1; 9 bases line up with TRBD1. Germline values: CDR1 LGHDT, CDR2 YNNKEL (reference sequence). J lost 0 bases, V lost 4 bases, and 9 bases had no gene match. The CDR3 covers 17 residues. CDR3 region: CASSRQTGTGLNTEAFF. In DNA form, the CDR3 reads TGTGCCAGCAGCCGCCAAACCGGGACAGGGTTGAACACTGAAGCTTTCTTT.

V gene TRBV7-9 combines with J gene TRBJ1-6; D remains ambiguous. The CDR3 sequence is 14 residues long. V lost 0 bases to trimming and J lost 6 bases, with 6 bases between them. The germline V gene has CDR1 SEHNR and CDR2 FQNEAQ (reference sequence). The DNA of the CDR3 is TGTGCCAGCAGCTTAGCTGGCCGTAATTCACCCCTCCACTTT. Translated: CASSLAGRNSPLHF. Complete variable domain (other parts from reference TRBV7-9 and TRBJ1-6): DTGVSQNPRHKITKRGQNVTFRCDPISEHNRLYWYRQTLGQGPEFLTYFQNEAQLEKSRLLSDRFSAERPKGSFSTLEIQRTEQGDSAMYLCASSLAGRNSPLHFGNGTRLTVT.

V usage is TRBV19 and J usage is TRBJ2-1, with TRBD2 matching 8 bases. V lost 1 base, J lost 9 bases, and 14 bases stayed unmatched. The CDR3 totals 17 residues. CDR1 is LNHDA and CDR2 is SQIVND in the germline V gene (reference sequence). CDR3 protein: CASSIGRPGLGYAEQFF. In DNA form, the CDR3 reads TGTGCCAGTAGTATAGGGCGTCCGGGACTAGGGTATGCTGAGCAGTTCTTC. The full variable domain, completed using reference TRBV19 and TRBJ2-1, is DGGITQSPKYLFRKEGQNVTLSCEQNLNHDAMYWYRQDPGQGLRLIYYSQIVNDFQKGDIAEGYSVSREKKESFPLTVTSAQKNPTAFYLCASSIGRPGLGYAEQFFGPGTRLTVL.

CDR3 in amino acids: CASRPTVSTEAFF. The CDR3 DNA follows: TGTGCCAGCAGACCGACAGTAAGCACTGAAGCTTTCTTT. The rearrangement uses TRBV6-5 and TRBJ1-1; D is perhaps TRBD1 (5 bases). The CDR3 covers 13 residues. Trimming removed 6 bases at V and 4 bases at J, with 12 bases between. Germline CDR1 MNHEY, CDR2 SVGAGI.

This chain links TRBV11-2 with TRBJ2-1; 8 bases fit TRBD1. The CDR3 length is 14 residues. With V trimmed by 7 bases and J by 4 bases, 6 bases remained unmatched. The germline gives CDR1 SGHAT, CDR2 FQNNGV. In nucleotides, the CDR3 is TGTGCCAGCACAGGGGGCATGGGGTACAATGAGCAGTTCTTC. Amino acids: CASTGGMGYNEQFF.

This sequence joins TRBV30 and TRBJ2-3; 10 bases fit TRBD2. The CDR3 sequence is 16 residues long. V lost 2 bases and J lost 5; bases outside the gene matches: 10. The V gene's germline CDR1 is GTSNPN and CDR2 SVGIG (reference sequence). CDR3: CAWSPPLAGVGDTQYF. The CDR3 coding sequence is TGTGCCTGGAGTCCCCCCCTAGCGGGGGTAGGAGATACGCAGTATTTT.

The V gene is TRBV5-1, the J gene TRBJ2-3; possible D gene TRBD2, 6 bases. CDR1 and CDR2 (germline): SGHRS, YFSETQ. There are 12 residues in the CDR3. Trimming shortened V by 7 bases and J by 8 bases, and 14 bases separated the two germline ends. CDR3 bases: TGCGCCAGCGAACGGGACGGGGGTACGCAGTATTTT. Its translation is CASERDGGTQYF.

Here the CDR3 reads CASPKPTSQETQYF. The CDR3 coding sequence is TGTGCCAGCCCTAAACCGACTAGTCAAGAGACCCAGTACTTC. The chain couples TRBV7-7 to TRBJ2-5, with D possibly TRBD2 on 6 matching bases. CDR3 length: 14 amino acids. V was clipped by 8 bases and J by 2 bases, with 15 bases between them. Germline-derived CDR1 and CDR2 are SSHAT and FNYEAQ (reference sequence).

The V call is TRBV5-1, the J call TRBJ2-7, with TRBD2 as a possible D gene (7 bases). Between the trimmed V and J ends, which lost 4 bases and 5 bases, there was a span of 22 bases. There are 16 residues in the CDR3. Germline CDR1 reads SGHRS; CDR2 reads YFSETQ. DNA of the CDR3: TGCGCCAGCAGCCCGAGGAGGGGGGGTGGACTCGACGAGCAGTACTTC. This gives the protein CASSPRRGGGLDEQYF.

The chain joins TRBV24-1 to TRBJ2-1, with D maybe TRBD2 (7 bases). V was clipped by 9 bases and J by 7 bases, with 12 bases between them. This CDR3 spans 12 amino acids. Germline assignment: CDR1 KGHDR and CDR2 SFDVKD. The chain's CDR3 is CATGGAGNEQFF. DNA of the CDR3: TGTGCCACCGGGGGGGCCGGGAATGAGCAGTTCTTC.

The CDR3 region is CAWSEDRDNEQFF. CDR3 nucleotides: TGTGCCTGGAGTGAGGACAGGGACAATGAGCAGTTCTTC. The V gene is TRBV30, the J gene TRBJ2-1; 8 nucleotides align to TRBD1. The length of the CDR3 is 13 residues. CDR1 and CDR2 (germline): GTSNPN, SVGIG (reference sequence). V lost 1 base to trimming and J lost 5 bases; unmatched junction nucleotides: 1.

This clone was recorded a few times. V gene TRBV5-5 combines with J gene TRBJ1-5, with D possibly matching TRBD1 (6 bases). There are 14 residues in the CDR3. From germline, CDR1 is SGHKS and CDR2 YYEKEE (reference sequence). Trimming pared 4 bases from V and 0 bases from J, leaving 8 bases between. This CDR3 is CASSAGVSNQPQHF. DNA for the CDR3: TGTGCCAGCAGCGCAGGGGTTAGCAATCAGCCCCAGCATTTT.

The chain couples TRBV6-5 to TRBJ1-4, with TRBD1 matching over 8 bases. The CDR3 is 15 residues long. Germline-derived CDR1 and CDR2 are MNHEY and SVGAGI. The V gene end was trimmed by 5 bases and the J gene end by 8 bases; junction bases not matched to a gene: 10. This chain's CDR3 is CASSLQGASREKLFF. CDR3 bases: TGTGCCAGCAGTCTCCAGGGGGCTTCTCGGGAAAAACTGTTTTTT.

This clone has just one count. The V gene is TRBV5-6, the J gene TRBJ2-3; D remains unclear. The CDR3 covers 14 residues. V lost 0 bases, J lost 2 bases, and 7 bases lay in between. From germline, CDR1 is SGHDT and CDR2 YYEEEE. The CDR3: CASSLDLPTDTQYF. CDR3 nucleotide sequence: TGTGCCAGCAGCTTGGACTTACCCACAGATACGCAGTATTTT.

This clone was detected only once. This chain links TRBV6-5 with TRBJ2-3; 7 positions match TRBD2. Per the germline V gene, CDR1 is MNHEY and CDR2 is SVGAGI. The CDR3 length is 16 residues. V shed 0 bases, J shed 2 bases, and the junction held 5 bases outside the gene matches. The CDR3 sequence is CASSYSAGTNTDTQYF. The CDR3 bases are TGTGCCAGCAGTTACTCGGCCGGGACTAACACAGATACGCAGTATTTT.

V usage is TRBV5-8 and J usage is TRBJ2-2; 7 nucleotides match TRBD1. Germline-derived CDR1 and CDR2 are SGHTS and YDEGEE. V dropped 1 base and J dropped 5; count of bases not matched to a gene: 8. The CDR3 extends over 16 amino acids. CDR3 sequence reads: CASSLWRQGVTGELFF. The CDR3 DNA sequence: TGTGCCAGCAGCTTGTGGAGACAGGGTGTAACCGGGGAGCTGTTTTTT.

The chain recombines TRBV19 with TRBJ1-1, with 8 bases lining up with TRBD1. Germline values: CDR1 LNHDA, CDR2 SQIVND (reference sequence). CDR3 length: 15 amino acids. Trimming cost V 6 bases and J 0 bases; bases outside gene matches: 6. CDR3 nucleotides: TGTGCCAGTAGATCACCGGGACAGGTGAACACTGAAGCTTTCTTT. This gives the protein CASRSPGQVNTEAFF. The full variable domain, completed using reference TRBV19 and TRBJ1-1, is DGGITQSPKYLFRKEGQNVTLSCEQNLNHDAMYWYRQDPGQGLRLIYYSQIVNDFQKGDIAEGYSVSREKKESFPLTVTSAQKNPTAFYLCASRSPGQVNTEAFFGQGTRLTVV.

The V gene is TRBV27, the J gene TRBJ1-2; maybe TRBD1 (5 bases). CDR1 is MNHEY, CDR2 SMNVEV, per germline (reference sequence). The CDR3 has 16 amino acids. Trimming removed 4 bases from V and 3 bases from J, with 18 bases in between. CDR3 nucleotides: TGTGCCAGCAGTTCCCGTCCGGCCAAGGGGTACTATGGCTACACCTTC. Amino acids: CASSSRPAKGYYGYTF.

The chain joins TRBV7-9 to TRBJ2-7; D may be TRBD1 (6 bases). CDR3 size: 14 residues. V was trimmed by 5 bases and J by 2 bases, leaving 13 bases between them. Germline V gene sequence: CDR1 SEHNR, CDR2 FQNEAQ (reference sequence). Written as DNA, the CDR3 is TGTGCCAGCAGCCCACCTAGGGACACCTACGAGCAGTACTTC. It is translated as CASSPPRDTYEQYF.

The V and J genes are TRBV29-1 and TRBJ1-1; D gene ambiguous. The CDR3 spans 11 residues. The V end lost 3 bases, the J end lost 6 bases, and 8 bases lay between the germline ends. Germline CDR1 reads SQVTM; CDR2 reads ANQGSEA. The CDR3 region is CSVEDGAEAFF. CDR3 nucleotide sequence: TGCAGCGTTGAGGACGGGGCTGAAGCTTTCTTT.

The J gene is TRBJ1-3, the V gene TRBV7-8; 9 bases match TRBD1. This CDR3 contains 16 residues. V shed 3 bases and J 0 bases; nucleotides not matched to a gene: 3. Germline loops: CDR1 SGHVS, CDR2 FQNEAQ. The CDR3 spells CASSFGQGSSGNTIYF. DNA for the CDR3: TGTGCCAGCAGCTTTGGACAGGGGAGCTCTGGAAACACCATATATTTT.

The J gene is TRBJ2-3, the V gene TRBV3-1 (or the pseudogene TRBV3-2); TRBD2 aligns across 8 bases. Germline V gene data show CDR1 as LGHDT and CDR2 as YNNKEL (reference sequence). The CDR3 is made up of 15 amino acids. V dropped 10 bases and J dropped 3; count of bases not matched to a gene: 12. DNA of the CDR3: TGTGCCATCGGAAGCAACGGGAGGGAGACAGATACGCAGTATTTT. Its protein is CAIGSNGRETDTQYF.